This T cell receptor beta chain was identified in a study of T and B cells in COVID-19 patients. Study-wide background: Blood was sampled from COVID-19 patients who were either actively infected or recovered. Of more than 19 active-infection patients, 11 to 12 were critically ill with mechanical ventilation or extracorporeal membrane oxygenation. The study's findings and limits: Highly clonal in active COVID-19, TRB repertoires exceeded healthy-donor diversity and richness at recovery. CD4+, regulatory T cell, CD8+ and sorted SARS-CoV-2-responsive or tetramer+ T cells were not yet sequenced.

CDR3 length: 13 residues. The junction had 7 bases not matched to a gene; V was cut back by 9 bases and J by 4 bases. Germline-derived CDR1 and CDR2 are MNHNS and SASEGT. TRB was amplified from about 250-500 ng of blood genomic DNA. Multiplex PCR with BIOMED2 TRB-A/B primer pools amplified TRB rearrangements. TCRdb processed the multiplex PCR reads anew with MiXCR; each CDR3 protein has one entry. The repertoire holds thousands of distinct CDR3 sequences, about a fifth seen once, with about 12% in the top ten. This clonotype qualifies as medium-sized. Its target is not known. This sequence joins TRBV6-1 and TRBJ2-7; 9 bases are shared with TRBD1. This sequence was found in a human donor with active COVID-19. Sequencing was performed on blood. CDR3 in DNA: TGTGCCAGTTGCCGGGACAGGGCTTACGAGCAGTACTTC. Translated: CASCRDRAYEQYF.